A single count supports the clone carrying this TCR beta chain. The antigen is unknown. CDR3 length: 16 amino acids. V lost 3 bases, J lost 0 bases, and 12 bases lay in between. CDR1 and CDR2 from the germline V gene are KGHSH and LQKENI. The data are from a study of cytomegalovirus exposure and HLA in healthy donors. Study-level points and caveats: The later analysis indicated that the majority of CMV-associated TCR beta chains appeared HLA-restricted. Later on, an analysis found that several of the most significant clusters appeared to be linked to common viral pathogens, which included parvovirus B19. TCR beta sequences reportedly predicted most subjects' HLA-A and HLA-B alleles accurately. Reports credit the classifier with highly specific, highly sensitive diagnosis of cytomegalovirus status.

The PCR contained 60 Vbeta and 13 Jbeta primers. The method was immunoSEQ multiplex PCR; TCRdb's version includes in-frame clones alone and lacks a portion of them. Among 150,000 to 200,000 clones listed, around 79% were seen once. The clonotype comes from a woman in her fifties or sixties in good health and CMV-seronegative. The sequenced material came from PBMCs. The chain combines TRBV18 with TRBJ2-4; D gene uncertain. The CDR3 region is CASSPDSLLAKNIQYF. The DNA of the CDR3 is TGTGCCAGCTCACCCGACTCACTACTAGCCAAAAACATTCAGTACTTC.